The 16 T cell receptor beta chains below were found in one sample sequenced in a study of control samples from healthy donors and cancer patients. Assay: immunoSEQ multiplex PCR; the TCRdb copy retains only in-frame clones and omits some. The sample contains about 59,000 clones, roughly 90% of which appear only once. Sequenced sample: PBMCs. The receptors originated from a middle-aged man with colorectal cancer.

V is TRBV3-1 (or the pseudogene TRBV3-2) and J is TRBJ1-2, with 9 positions matching TRBD1. CDR1 and CDR2 (germline): LGHDT, YNNKEL (reference sequence). This CDR3 has 14 residues. V lost 5 bases to trimming and J lost 7 bases; unmatched junction nucleotides: 8. The CDR3 coding sequence is TGTGCCAGCAGCATTGGACAGGGGATTCCTGGCTACACCTTC. Translating gives CASSIGQGIPGYTF.

V and J are TRBV2 and TRBJ2-3; 14 bases agree with TRBD2. CDR3 length: 16 amino acids. J gave up 3 bases and V 6 bases, and 5 bases lay outside the gene matches. Looked up from germline, CDR1 is SNHLY and CDR2 is FYNNEI. This CDR3 reads CASSVTSGGATDTQYF. Written as DNA, the CDR3 is TGTGCCAGCAGCGTGACTAGCGGGGGGGCTACAGATACGCAGTATTTT.

The rearrangement uses TRBV7-2 and TRBJ1-1, with D unclear. This CDR3 comprises 13 residues. Germline V gene sequence: CDR1 SGHTA, CDR2 FQGNSA. V was trimmed by 5 bases and J by 4 bases, leaving 11 bases between them. The CDR3 sequence is CASSNSDRTEAFF. The CDR3 bases are TGTGCCAGCAGCAATTCAGATCGCACTGAAGCTTTCTTT.

About this clone: Additional DNA sequences in this sample encode the identical CDR3. In nucleotides, the CDR3 is TGTGCCAGCAGTTACCGAGGGGGGGGCACAGATACGCAGTATTTT. This gives the protein CASSYRGGGTDTQYF. The rearrangement joins TRBV6-5 to TRBJ2-3, with D possibly matching TRBD2 (7 bases). V was pared by 2 bases and J by 1 base, with 10 bases between. The CDR3 sequence is 15 residues long. Looked up from germline, CDR1 is MNHEY and CDR2 is SVGAGI.

J is TRBJ2-5 and V is TRBV7-6; TRBD2 is a possible D gene (6 bases). The CDR3 runs to 15 residues. In germline, CDR1 is SGHVS, CDR2 FNYEAQ. The ends were cut back, 7 bases at V and 1 base at J, with 16 bases in the middle. Written as DNA, the CDR3 is TGTGCCAGCACTAGGAGGGCTGCCGCCCAAGAGACCCAGTACTTC. It encodes CASTRRAAAQETQYF.

The CDR3 nucleotides read TGTGCCAGCAACGGCACGGGCCCCACAGGAGGAGGCTACACCTTC. Translated: CASNGTGPTGGGYTF. The V and J genes are TRBV5-3 and TRBJ1-2, with D possibly matching TRBD1 (5 bases). TRBV5-3 has ORF status, its function being uncertain. The CDR3 is made up of 15 amino acids. Trimming left V 8 bases short and J 8 bases short, with 25 bases between.

The rearrangement links TRBV6-5 to TRBJ2-5; 8 bases map to TRBD1. The germline CDR1 and CDR2 sequences are MNHEY and SVGAGI. The CDR3 is made up of 13 amino acids. V was clipped by 6 bases and J by 3 bases; unmatched bases: 3. The CDR3 here is CASSRTGKETQYF. The CDR3 nucleotides read TGTGCCAGCAGCCGGACAGGGAAAGAGACCCAGTACTTC.

The chain joins TRBV12-3 or TRBV12-4 to TRBJ1-1, with D perhaps TRBD1 (6 bases). V was trimmed by 3 bases and J by 5 bases, leaving 10 bases between them. The CDR3 runs 13 residues. For the CDR3, the DNA is TGTGCCAGCAGTTTGGAGAGGGGGACTGAAGCTTTCTTT. It specifies CASSLERGTEAFF.

This rearrangement joins TRBV3-1 (or the pseudogene TRBV3-2) to TRBJ1-2, with no clear D. CDR3 length: 12 amino acids. V was clipped by 3 bases and J by 8 bases, with 10 bases between them. CDR1 is LGHDT and CDR2 is YNNKEL in the germline V gene (reference sequence). The CDR3 sequence: CASSHSISGYTF. The CDR3 coding sequence is TGTGCCAGCAGCCACTCTATTTCCGGCTACACCTTC.

V usage is TRBV6-5 and J usage is TRBJ1-1; no reliable D call. Germline CDR1 and CDR2: MNHEY and SVGAGI. With 10 bases removed from V and 0 bases from J, the gap between germline ends came to 9 bases. This CDR3 region has 12 residues. This CDR3 is CAITRMNTEAFF. The DNA for the CDR3 is TGTGCCATAACACGGATGAACACTGAAGCTTTCTTT.

This clone appeared a few times. The chain links TRBV27 to TRBJ2-3, with 10 bases matching TRBD2. Trimming took 5 bases from V and 2 from J; bases not matched to a gene: 7. This CDR3 comprises 16 residues. Germline CDR1 reads MNHEY; CDR2 reads SMNVEV (reference sequence). The CDR3 coding sequence is TGTGCCAGCAGTATCGGACTAGCGGAGACCACAGATACGCAGTATTTT. This gives the protein CASSIGLAETTDTQYF.

The chain carries TRBV27 and TRBJ2-1, with D possibly matching TRBD1 (8 bases). The CDR3 loop spans 15 amino acids. V lost 6 bases, J lost 2 bases, and 14 bases lay in between. Germline loops: CDR1 MNHEY, CDR2 SMNVEV (reference sequence). The CDR3 region has the DNA TGTGCCAGCAGGTGGACAGGGACTACCTACAATGAGCAGTTCTTC. This codes for CASRWTGTTYNEQFF.

DNA for the CDR3: TGTGCCAGTAGTCCCGGACAGGATCTGTCTCCCCTCCACTTT. Translation gives CASSPGQDLSPLHF. V usage is TRBV19 and J usage is TRBJ1-6; 7 bases line up with TRBD1. CDR3 size: 14 residues. Germline loops: CDR1 LNHDA, CDR2 SQIVND (reference sequence). V dropped 5 bases and J dropped 13; count of bases not matched to a gene: 11.

The CDR3 is CASSLDLAVSYGYTF. CDR3 DNA: TGTGCCAGCAGCTTAGATCTGGCAGTCTCCTATGGCTACACCTTC. The rearrangement joins TRBV11-2 to TRBJ1-2; D uncertain. Between the trimmed V and J ends, which lost 0 bases and 4 bases, there was a span of 12 bases. The CDR3 length is 15 residues. The germline V gene has CDR1 SGHAT and CDR2 FQNNGV.

V gene TRBV2 combines with J gene TRBJ1-2; the D is unclear. The CDR3 spans 13 residues. Germline V gene lookup returns CDR1 SNHLY and CDR2 FYNNEI. The germline V and J ends were trimmed by 5 bases and 6 bases, with 13 bases remaining between them. The CDR3 loop is CASSFRPGDGYTF. The CDR3 DNA follows: TGTGCCAGCAGTTTTCGACCCGGAGATGGCTACACCTTC.

The gene calls are TRBV15 and TRBJ1-6, with 9 bases lining up with TRBD1. The CDR3 extends over 17 amino acids. Germline assignment: CDR1 LNHNV and CDR2 YYDKDF (reference sequence). V shed 0 bases and J 9 bases; nucleotides not matched to a gene: 9. In DNA, the CDR3 is TGTGCCACCAGCAGAGACGGAGCCGGGACAGGGAGTTCACCCCTCCACTTT. Residues: CATSRDGAGTGSSPLHF. Drawing the rest from reference TRBV15 and TRBJ1-6, the complete variable domain is DAMVIQNPRYQVTQFGKPVTLSCSQTLNHNVMYWYQQKSSQAPKLLFHYYDKDFNNEADTPDNFQSRRPNTSFCFLDIRSPGLGDTAMYLCATSRDGAGTGSSPLHFGNGTRLTVT.